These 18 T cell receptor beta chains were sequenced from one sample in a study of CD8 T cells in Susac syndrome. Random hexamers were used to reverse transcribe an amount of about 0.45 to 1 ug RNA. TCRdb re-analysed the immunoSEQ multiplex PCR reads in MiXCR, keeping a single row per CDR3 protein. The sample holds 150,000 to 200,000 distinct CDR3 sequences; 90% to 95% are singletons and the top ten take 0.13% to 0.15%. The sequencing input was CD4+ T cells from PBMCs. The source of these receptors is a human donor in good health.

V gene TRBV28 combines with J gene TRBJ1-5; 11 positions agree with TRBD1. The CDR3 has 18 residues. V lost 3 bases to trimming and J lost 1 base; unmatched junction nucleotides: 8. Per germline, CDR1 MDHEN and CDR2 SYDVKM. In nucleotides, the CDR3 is TGTGCCAGCAGTTTTATGGGGACAGGGGGGTTGAGCAATCAGCCCCAGCATTTT. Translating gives CASSFMGTGGLSNQPQHF.

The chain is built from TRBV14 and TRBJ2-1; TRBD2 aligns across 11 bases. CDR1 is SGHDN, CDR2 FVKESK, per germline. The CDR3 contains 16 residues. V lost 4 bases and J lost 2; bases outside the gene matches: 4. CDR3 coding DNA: TGTGCCAGCAGCCGCCTGACTAGCGGGGCCTACAATGAGCAGTTCTTC. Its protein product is CASSRLTSGAYNEQFF.

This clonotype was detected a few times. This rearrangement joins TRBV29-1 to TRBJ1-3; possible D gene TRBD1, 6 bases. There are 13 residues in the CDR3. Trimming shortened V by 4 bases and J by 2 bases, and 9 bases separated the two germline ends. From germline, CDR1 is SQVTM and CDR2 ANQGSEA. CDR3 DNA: TGCAGCGTTGTAGGGGGTGCTGGAAACACCATATATTTT. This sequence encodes CSVVGGAGNTIYF.

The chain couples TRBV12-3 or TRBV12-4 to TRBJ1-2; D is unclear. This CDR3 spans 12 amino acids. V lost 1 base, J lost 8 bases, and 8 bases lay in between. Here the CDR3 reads CASSLEGRGYTF. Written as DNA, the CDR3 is TGTGCCAGCAGTTTAGAAGGGCGCGGCTACACCTTC.

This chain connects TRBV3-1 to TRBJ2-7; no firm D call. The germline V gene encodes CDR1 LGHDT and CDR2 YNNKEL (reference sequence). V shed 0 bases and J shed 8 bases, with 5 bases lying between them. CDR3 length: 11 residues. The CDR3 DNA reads TGTGCCAGCAGCCAAGAACCGAAGCAGTACTTC. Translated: CASSQEPKQYF.

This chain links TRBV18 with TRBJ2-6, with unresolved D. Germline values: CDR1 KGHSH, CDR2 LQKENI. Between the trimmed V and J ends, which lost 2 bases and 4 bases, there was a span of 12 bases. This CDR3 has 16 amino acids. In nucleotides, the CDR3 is TGTGCCAGCTCACCAGATCGACTCCCCGGGGCCAACGTCCTGACTTTC. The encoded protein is CASSPDRLPGANVLTF.

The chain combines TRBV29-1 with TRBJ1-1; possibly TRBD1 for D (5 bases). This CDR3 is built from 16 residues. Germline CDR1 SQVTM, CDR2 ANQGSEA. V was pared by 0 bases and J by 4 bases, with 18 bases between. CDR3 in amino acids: CSVEDPAGDVGTEAFF. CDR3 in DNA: TGCAGCGTTGAAGATCCGGCGGGGGATGTCGGCACTGAAGCTTTCTTT.

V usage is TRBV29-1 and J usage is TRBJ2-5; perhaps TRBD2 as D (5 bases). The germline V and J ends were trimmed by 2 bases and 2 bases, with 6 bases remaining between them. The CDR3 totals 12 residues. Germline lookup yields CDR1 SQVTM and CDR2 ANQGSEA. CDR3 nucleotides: TGCAGCGTTGAACGGGGTCAAGAGACCCAGTACTTC. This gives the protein CSVERGQETQYF. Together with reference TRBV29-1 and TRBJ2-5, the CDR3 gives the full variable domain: SAVISQKPSRDICQRGTSLTIQCQVDSQVTMMFWYRQQPGQSLTLIATANQGSEATYESGFVIDKFPISRPNLTFSTLTVSNMSPEDSSIYLCSVERGQETQYFGPGTRLLVL.

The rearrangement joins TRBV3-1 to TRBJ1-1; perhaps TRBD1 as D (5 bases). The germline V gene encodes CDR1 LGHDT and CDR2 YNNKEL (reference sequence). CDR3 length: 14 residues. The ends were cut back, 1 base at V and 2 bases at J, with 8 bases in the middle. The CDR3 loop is CASSQVGGNTEAFF. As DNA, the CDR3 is TGTGCCAGCAGCCAAGTCGGGGGAAACACTGAAGCTTTCTTT.

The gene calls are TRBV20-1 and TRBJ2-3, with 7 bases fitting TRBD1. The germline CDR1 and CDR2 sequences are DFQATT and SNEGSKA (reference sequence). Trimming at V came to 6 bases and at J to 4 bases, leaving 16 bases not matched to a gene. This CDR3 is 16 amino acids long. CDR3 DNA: TGCAGTGCCACCCGGCCATGGGACAGCGGTGCAGATACGCAGTATTTT. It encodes CSATRPWDSGADTQYF.

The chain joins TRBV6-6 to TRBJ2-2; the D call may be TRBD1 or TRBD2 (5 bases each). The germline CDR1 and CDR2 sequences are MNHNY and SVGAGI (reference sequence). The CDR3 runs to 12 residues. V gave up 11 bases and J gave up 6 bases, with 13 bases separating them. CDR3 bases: TGTGCCGCCGGATGGGGGTCCGGGGAGCTGTTTTTT. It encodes CAAGWGSGELFF.

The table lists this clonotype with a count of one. The CDR3 sequence: CSGEGTPRSTDTQYF. For the CDR3, the DNA is TGCAGCGGGGAAGGGACGCCACGCAGCACAGATACGCAGTATTTT. The chain recombines TRBV29-1 with TRBJ2-3; either TRBD1 or TRBD2 may supply D (5 bases each). This CDR3 is built from 15 residues. Germline V gene sequence: CDR1 SQVTM, CDR2 ANQGSEA. V lost 7 bases and J 0 bases, leaving 17 bases between the germline ends.

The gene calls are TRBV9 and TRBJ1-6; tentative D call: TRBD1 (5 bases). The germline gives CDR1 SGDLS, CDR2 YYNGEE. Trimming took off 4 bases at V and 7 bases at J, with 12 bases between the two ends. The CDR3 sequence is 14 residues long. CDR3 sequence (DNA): TGTGCCAGCAGCATCCGACAGCAAAATTCACCCCTCCACTTT. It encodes CASSIRQQNSPLHF.

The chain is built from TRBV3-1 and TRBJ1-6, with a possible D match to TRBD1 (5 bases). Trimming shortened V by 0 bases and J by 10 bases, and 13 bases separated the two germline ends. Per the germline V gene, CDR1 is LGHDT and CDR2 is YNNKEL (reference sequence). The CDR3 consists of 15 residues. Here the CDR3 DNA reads TGTGCCAGCAGCCAAGATGGGGCATCCCAATCACCCCTCCACTTT. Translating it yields CASSQDGASQSPLHF.

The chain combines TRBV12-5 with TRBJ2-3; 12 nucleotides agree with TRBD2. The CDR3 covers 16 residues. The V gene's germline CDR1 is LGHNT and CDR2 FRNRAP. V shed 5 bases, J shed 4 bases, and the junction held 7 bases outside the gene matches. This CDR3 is CASGPTSGGPSDTQYF. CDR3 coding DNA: TGTGCTAGTGGTCCAACTAGCGGGGGGCCTTCAGATACGCAGTATTTT.

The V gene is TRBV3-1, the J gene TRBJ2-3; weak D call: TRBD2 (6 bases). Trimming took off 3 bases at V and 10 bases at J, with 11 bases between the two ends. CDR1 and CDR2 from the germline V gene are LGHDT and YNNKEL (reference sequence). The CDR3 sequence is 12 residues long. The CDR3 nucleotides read TGTGCCAGCAGCCAGACTAGATTTGCGCAGTATTTT. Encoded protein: CASSQTRFAQYF.

The chain's CDR3 is CATRAQVNTEAFF. CDR3 in DNA: TGTGCCACCAGAGCTCAGGTTAACACTGAAGCTTTCTTT. The rearrangement joins TRBV24-1 to TRBJ1-1; no definite D call. The CDR3 is 13 residues long. With 7 bases removed from V and 2 bases from J, the gap between germline ends came to 10 bases. Germline-derived CDR1 and CDR2 are KGHDR and SFDVKD.

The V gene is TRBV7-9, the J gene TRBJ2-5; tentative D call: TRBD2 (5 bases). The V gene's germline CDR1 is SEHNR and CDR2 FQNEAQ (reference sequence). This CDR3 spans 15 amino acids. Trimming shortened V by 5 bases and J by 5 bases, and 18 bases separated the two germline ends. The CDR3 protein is CASSPRAEPGETQYF. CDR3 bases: TGTGCCAGCAGCCCCCGGGCCGAACCGGGGGAGACCCAGTACTTC. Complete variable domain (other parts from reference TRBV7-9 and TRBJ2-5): DTGVSQNPRHKITKRGQNVTFRCDPISEHNRLYWYRQTLGQGPEFLTYFQNEAQLEKSRLLSDRFSAERPKGSFSTLEIQRTEQGDSAMYLCASSPRAEPGETQYFGPGTRLLVL.